This entry describes one T cell receptor (beta chain). This clonotype is described as medium-sized (0.01 to 0.1%). Its antigen specificity is not known. No base-level quality is on record; no much larger clone is a single base apart. A distance of 10 bases separates the germline ends of V and J, which lose 0 bases and 3 bases respectively. The germline V gene specifies LGHNA as CDR1 and YNFKEQ as CDR2. Reading from cysteine to phenylalanine, the CDR3 counts 15 amino acids. Only the CDR3 portion is preserved as DNA: 45 bases, with reading frame beginning at the first base. The sequencing machine was an Illumina MiSeq. TCRdb handled the public reads itself, with Q25 trimming in fastp and clone calling in MiXCR, and kept productive beta chains. Each record represents a unique CDR3 protein, reported with the most common genes and DNA among its rows. The sample records 5,800 or so distinct CDR3 sequences, approximately 10% of which are singletons. The biggest ten clones account for 5% to 6.5% of the sample.

This sample stems from a study. Sequenced material: CD4+ T cells from synovial fluid. The rearrangement combines TRBV4-2 with TRBJ2-3, with the D gene too uncertain to name. This TCR was recovered from a human donor with rheumatoid arthritis. The DNA sequence is TGTGCCAGCAGCCAAGATCTGCTAGTTACAGATACGCAGTATTTT. Translated, it reads CASSQDLLVTDTQYF.